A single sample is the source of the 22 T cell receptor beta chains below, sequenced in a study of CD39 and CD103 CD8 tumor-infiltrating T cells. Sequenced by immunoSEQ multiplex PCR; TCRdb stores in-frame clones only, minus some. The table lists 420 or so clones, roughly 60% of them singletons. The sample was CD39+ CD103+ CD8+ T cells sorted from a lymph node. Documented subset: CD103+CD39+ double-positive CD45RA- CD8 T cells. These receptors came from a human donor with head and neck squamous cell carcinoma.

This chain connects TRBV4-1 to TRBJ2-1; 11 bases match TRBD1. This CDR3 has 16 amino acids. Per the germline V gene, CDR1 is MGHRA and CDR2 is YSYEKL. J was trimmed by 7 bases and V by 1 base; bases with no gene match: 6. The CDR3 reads CASSQAGTGGRNEQFF. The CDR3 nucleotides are TGCGCCAGCAGCCAAGCCGGGACAGGGGGTAGAAATGAGCAGTTCTTC.

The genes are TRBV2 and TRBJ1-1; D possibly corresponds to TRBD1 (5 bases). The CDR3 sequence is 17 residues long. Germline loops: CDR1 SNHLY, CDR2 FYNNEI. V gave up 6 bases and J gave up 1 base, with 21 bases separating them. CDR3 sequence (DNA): TGTGCCAGCAGGGGCCCCTACAACCAAGGGGAGAACACTGAAGCTTTCTTT. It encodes CASRGPYNQGENTEAFF.

The CDR3 nucleotides read TGTGCCAGTAATTACATCACAGGGGGCTTTAATCAGCCCCAGCATTTT. Its protein product is CASNYITGGFNQPQHF. The chain combines TRBV19 with TRBJ1-5; 9 nucleotides agree with TRBD1. With 7 bases clipped from V and 4 bases from J, the junction kept 11 bases outside the gene matches. This CDR3 is built from 16 residues. The germline CDR1 and CDR2 sequences are LNHDA and SQIVND (reference sequence).

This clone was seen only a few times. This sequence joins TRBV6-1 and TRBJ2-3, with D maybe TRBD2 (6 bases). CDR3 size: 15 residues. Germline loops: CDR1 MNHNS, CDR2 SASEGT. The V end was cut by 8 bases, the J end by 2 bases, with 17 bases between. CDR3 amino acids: CASERATYYTDTQYF. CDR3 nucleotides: TGTGCCAGCGAGCGGGCGACATACTACACAGATACGCAGTATTTT.

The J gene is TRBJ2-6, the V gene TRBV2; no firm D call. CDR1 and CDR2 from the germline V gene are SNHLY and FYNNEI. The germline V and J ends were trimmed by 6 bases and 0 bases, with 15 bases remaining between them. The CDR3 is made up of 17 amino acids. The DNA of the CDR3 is TGTGCCAGCAGAAATCCTTACGCAGACTCTGGGGCCAACGTCCTGACTTTC. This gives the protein CASRNPYADSGANVLTF.

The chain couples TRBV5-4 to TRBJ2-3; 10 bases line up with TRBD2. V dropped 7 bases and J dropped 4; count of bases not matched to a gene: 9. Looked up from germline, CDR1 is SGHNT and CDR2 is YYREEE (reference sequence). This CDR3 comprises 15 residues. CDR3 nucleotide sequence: TGTGCCAGCCTAGAAGCGGGGGGGCCCCCAGATACGCAGTATTTT. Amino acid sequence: CASLEAGGPPDTQYF.

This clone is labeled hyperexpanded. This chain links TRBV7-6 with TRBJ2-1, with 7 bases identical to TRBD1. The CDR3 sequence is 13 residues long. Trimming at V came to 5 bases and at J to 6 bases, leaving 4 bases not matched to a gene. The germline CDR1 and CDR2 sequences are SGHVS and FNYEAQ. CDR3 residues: CASSTGTVNEQFF. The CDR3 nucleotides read TGTGCCAGCAGCACCGGGACAGTCAATGAGCAGTTCTTC.

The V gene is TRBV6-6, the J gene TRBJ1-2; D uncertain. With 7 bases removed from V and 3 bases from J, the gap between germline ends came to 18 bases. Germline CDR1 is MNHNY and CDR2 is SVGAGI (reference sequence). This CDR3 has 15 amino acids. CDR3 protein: CASKWADSPYYGYTF. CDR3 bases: TGTGCCAGCAAATGGGCAGACTCGCCCTACTATGGCTACACCTTC.

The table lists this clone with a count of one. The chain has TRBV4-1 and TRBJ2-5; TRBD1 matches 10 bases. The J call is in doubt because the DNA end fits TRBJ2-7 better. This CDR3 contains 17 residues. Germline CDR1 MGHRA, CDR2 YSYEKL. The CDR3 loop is CASSQGPVGTGAYEQYF. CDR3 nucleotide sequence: TGCGCCAGCAGCCAAGGGCCTGTTGGGACAGGGGCCTACGAGCAGTACTTC.

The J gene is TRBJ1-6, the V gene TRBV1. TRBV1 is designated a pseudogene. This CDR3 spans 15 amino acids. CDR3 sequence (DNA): TGCACCAGCAGCTTCTGCACGGATAATAATTCACCCCTCCACTTT. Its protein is CTSSFCTDNNSPLHF.

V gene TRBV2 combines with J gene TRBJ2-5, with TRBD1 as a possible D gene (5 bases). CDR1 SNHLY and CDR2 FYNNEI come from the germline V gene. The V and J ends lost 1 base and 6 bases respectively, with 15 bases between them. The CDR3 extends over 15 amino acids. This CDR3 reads CASSEGRHPGKTQYF. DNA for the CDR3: TGTGCCAGCAGTGAAGGTCGCCACCCAGGGAAGACCCAGTACTTC.

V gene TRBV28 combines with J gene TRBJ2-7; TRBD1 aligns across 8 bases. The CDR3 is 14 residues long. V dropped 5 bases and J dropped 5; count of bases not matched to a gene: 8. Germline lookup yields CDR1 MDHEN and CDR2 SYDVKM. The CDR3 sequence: CASSPRTGPHEQYF. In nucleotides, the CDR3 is TGTGCCAGCAGTCCCCGGACAGGGCCCCACGAGCAGTACTTC. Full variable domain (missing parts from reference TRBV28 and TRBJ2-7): DVKVTQSSRYLVKRTGEKVFLECVQDMDHENMFWYRQDPGLGLRLIYFSYDVKMKEKGDIPEGYSVSREKKERFSLILESASTNQTSMYLCASSPRTGPHEQYFGPGTRLTVT.

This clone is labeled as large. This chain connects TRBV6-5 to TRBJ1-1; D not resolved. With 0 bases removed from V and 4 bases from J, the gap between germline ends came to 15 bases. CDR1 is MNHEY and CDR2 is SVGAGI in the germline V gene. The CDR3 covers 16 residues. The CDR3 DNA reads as TGTGCCAGCAGTTACTCGATAATCGTCTCGAGCACTGAAGCTTTCTTT. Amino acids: CASSYSIIVSSTEAFF.

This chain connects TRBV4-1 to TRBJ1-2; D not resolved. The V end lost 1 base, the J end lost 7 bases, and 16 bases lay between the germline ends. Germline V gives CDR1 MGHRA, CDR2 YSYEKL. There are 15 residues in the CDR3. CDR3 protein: CASSQADQGRSGYTF. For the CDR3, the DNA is TGCGCCAGCAGCCAAGCCGATCAAGGGCGGTCTGGCTACACCTTC.

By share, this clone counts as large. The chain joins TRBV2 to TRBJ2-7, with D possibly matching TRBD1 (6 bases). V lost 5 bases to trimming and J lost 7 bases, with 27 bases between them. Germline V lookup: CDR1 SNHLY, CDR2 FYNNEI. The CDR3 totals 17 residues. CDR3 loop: CASSTYPGDTEPREQYF. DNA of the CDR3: TGTGCCAGCAGTACTTATCCCGGGGACACCGAACCAAGGGAGCAGTACTTC.

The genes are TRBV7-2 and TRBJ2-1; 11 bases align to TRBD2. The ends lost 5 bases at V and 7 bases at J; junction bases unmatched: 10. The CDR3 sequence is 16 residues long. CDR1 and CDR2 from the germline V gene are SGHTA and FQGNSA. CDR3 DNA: TGTGCCAGCAGCCCCTATAGCGGGGGGGCGAAAAATGAGCAGTTCTTC. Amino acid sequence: CASSPYSGGAKNEQFF.

CDR3 sequence reads: CALQGLGINSPLHF. As DNA, the CDR3 is TGTGCCTTACAGGGTTTGGGGATCAATTCACCCCTCCACTTT. The rearrangement uses TRBV30 and TRBJ1-6, with a possible D match to TRBD1 (6 bases). CDR1 and CDR2 from the germline V gene are GTSNPN and SVGIG (reference sequence). The CDR3 covers 14 residues. The ends were cut back, 7 bases at V and 7 bases at J, with 17 bases in the middle.

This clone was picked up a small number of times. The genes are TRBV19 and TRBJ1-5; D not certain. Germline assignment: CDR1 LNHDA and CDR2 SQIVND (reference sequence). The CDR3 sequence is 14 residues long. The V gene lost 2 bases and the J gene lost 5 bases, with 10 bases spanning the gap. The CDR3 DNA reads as TGTGCCAGTAGTATAAATCCGGAATATCAGCCCCAGCATTTT. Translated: CASSINPEYQPQHF.

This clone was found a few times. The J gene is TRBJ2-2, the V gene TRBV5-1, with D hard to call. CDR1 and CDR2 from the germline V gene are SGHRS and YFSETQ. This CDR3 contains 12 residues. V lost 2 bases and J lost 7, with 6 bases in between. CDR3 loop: CASSFNVGELFF. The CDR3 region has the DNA TGCGCCAGCAGCTTTAATGTCGGGGAGCTGTTTTTT.

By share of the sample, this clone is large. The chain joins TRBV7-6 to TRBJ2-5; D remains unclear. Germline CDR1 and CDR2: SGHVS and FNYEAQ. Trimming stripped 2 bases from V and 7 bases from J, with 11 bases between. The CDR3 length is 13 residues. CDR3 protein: CASSLLVEGTQYF. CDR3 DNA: TGTGCCAGCAGCTTATTGGTAGAAGGGACCCAGTACTTC.

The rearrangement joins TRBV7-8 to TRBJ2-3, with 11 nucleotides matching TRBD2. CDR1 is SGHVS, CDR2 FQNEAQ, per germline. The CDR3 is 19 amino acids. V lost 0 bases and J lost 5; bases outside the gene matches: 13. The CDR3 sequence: CASSLARIASGGRGDTQYF. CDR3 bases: TGTGCCAGCAGCTTAGCTAGAATAGCTAGCGGGGGGAGAGGAGATACGCAGTATTTT.

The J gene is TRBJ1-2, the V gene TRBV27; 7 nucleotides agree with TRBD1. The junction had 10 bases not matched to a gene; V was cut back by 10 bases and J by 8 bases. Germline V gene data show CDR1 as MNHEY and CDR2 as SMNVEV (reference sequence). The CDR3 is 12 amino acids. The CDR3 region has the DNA TGTGCCACCTACAAGGGGGCCTGGGGCTACACCTTC. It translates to CATYKGAWGYTF.